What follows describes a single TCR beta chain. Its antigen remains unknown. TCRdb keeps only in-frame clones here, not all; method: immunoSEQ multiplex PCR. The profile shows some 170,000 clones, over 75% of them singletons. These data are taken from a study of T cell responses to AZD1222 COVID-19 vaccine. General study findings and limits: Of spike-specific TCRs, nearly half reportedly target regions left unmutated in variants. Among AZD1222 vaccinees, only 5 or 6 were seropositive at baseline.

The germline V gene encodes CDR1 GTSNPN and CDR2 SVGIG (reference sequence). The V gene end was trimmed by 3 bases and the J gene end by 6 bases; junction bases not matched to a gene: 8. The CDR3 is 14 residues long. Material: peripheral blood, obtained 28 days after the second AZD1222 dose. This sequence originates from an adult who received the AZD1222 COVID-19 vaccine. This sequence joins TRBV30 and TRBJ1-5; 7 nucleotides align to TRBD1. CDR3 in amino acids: CAWSQTGVFQPQHF. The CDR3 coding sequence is TGTGCCTGGAGCCAAACAGGGGTGTTTCAGCCCCAGCATTTT.